The 11 T cell receptor beta chains reported below all come from one sample, sequenced in a study of ipilimumab plus nivolumab after autologous stem cell transplantation. Assay: immunoSEQ multiplex PCR; the TCRdb copy retains only in-frame clones and omits some. The table records roughly 17,000 clones, more than 65% of them present only once. Source: PBMCs, taken in a trial of ipilimumab plus nivolumab as post-transplant consolidation. The receptor set was obtained from a male donor with diffuse large B-cell lymphoma.

This clone was detected only a few times. The CDR3 coding sequence is TGTGCCAGCAGCCCTCAGGGGACTGTCACCGGGGAGCTGTTTTTT. Protein product: CASSPQGTVTGELFF. This sequence joins TRBV9 and TRBJ2-2; D is perhaps TRBD1 or TRBD2 (6 bases each). The germline V gene encodes CDR1 SGDLS and CDR2 YYNGEE. The V gene lost 4 bases and the J gene lost 4 bases, with 14 bases spanning the gap. This CDR3 spans 15 amino acids.

This clone was picked up a small number of times. V is TRBV30 and J is TRBJ1-5; TRBD1 aligns across 7 bases. There are 13 residues in the CDR3. V trimming: 2 bases; J trimming: 5 bases; junction bases outside the gene matches: 3. Germline V gene data show CDR1 as GTSNPN and CDR2 as SVGIG (reference sequence). The CDR3 DNA sequence: TGTGCCTGGAGTCCCACAGGGGATCAGCCCCAGCATTTT. Protein sequence: CAWSPTGDQPQHF.

V is TRBV5-1 and J is TRBJ2-2, with a tentative D call TRBD2 (5 bases). Germline V gives CDR1 SGHRS, CDR2 YFSETQ. V was trimmed by 2 bases and J by 5 bases, leaving 10 bases between them. This CDR3 has 14 amino acids. The CDR3 DNA sequence: TGCGCCAGCAGCTTTAACAGACTAACCGGGGAGCTGTTTTTT. It codes for CASSFNRLTGELFF.

The chain joins TRBV7-2 to TRBJ1-5, with D unclear. The CDR3 totals 12 residues. Between the trimmed V and J ends, which lost 5 bases and 3 bases, there was a span of 5 bases. CDR1 is SGHTA, CDR2 FQGNSA, per germline. CDR3 amino acids: CASSMANQPQHF. The DNA of the CDR3 is TGTGCCAGCAGCATGGCCAATCAGCCCCAGCATTTT.

This clone was picked up a small number of times. The V call is TRBV6-4, the J call TRBJ2-1; 9 bases are shared with TRBD2. CDR3 length: 15 residues. The germline V gene has CDR1 MRHNA and CDR2 SNTAGT. The ends lost 0 bases at V and 8 bases at J; junction bases unmatched: 5. The CDR3 DNA follows: TGTGCCAGCAGTGACTCGGCGGGGGGGCTCGATGAGCAGTTCTTC. As protein: CASSDSAGGLDEQFF.

This clone appeared a single time. The rearrangement links TRBV9 to TRBJ1-6; D is unclear. V lost 0 bases, J lost 6 bases, and 10 bases lay in between. Germline loops: CDR1 SGDLS, CDR2 YYNGEE. CDR3 size: 15 residues. The CDR3 DNA follows: TGTGCCAGCAGCGTAGATGGACGGACTAATTCACCCCTCCACTTT. Protein product: CASSVDGRTNSPLHF.

In DNA, the CDR3 is TGTGCCAGCAGCAAAAGCCCCCTTCCGGGGAGACCCTACGAGCAGTACTTC. Protein: CASSKSPLPGRPYEQYF. This chain uses TRBV21-1 with TRBJ2-7; the table's D call, TRBD2, was not checked against the DNA. TRBV21-1 is a pseudogene segment. The CDR3 consists of 17 residues.

V usage is TRBV11-2 and J usage is TRBJ2-7; D call uncertain. V lost 0 bases and J 4 bases, leaving 4 bases between the germline ends. Germline V gene data show CDR1 as SGHAT and CDR2 as FQNNGV. This CDR3 contains 12 residues. DNA for the CDR3: TGTGCCAGCAGCTTAGAGGGGTACGAGCAGTACTTC. Residues: CASSLEGYEQYF.

This chain joins TRBV7-2 and TRBJ2-7, with D maybe TRBD1 (5 bases). The CDR3 totals 15 residues. Germline CDR1 reads SGHTA; CDR2 reads FQGNSA. V was clipped by 2 bases and J by 2 bases, with 13 bases between them. CDR3 sequence reads: CASSLIAGIPYEQYF. The CDR3, as DNA: TGTGCCAGCAGCTTAATAGCAGGGATCCCCTACGAGCAGTACTTC.

The chain has TRBV5-1 and TRBJ2-1; D possibly matches TRBD1 or TRBD2 (5 bases each). This CDR3 has 14 residues. V was pared by 2 bases and J by 6 bases, with 12 bases between. Germline-derived CDR1 and CDR2 are SGHRS and YFSETQ. Here the CDR3 reads CASSFGTEGNEQFF. In DNA form, the CDR3 reads TGCGCCAGCAGCTTCGGGACGGAAGGCAATGAGCAGTTCTTC. The complete variable domain, with remaining parts taken from reference TRBV5-1 and TRBJ2-1, reads KAGVTQTPRYLIKTRGQQVTLSCSPISGHRSVSWYQQTPGQGLQFLFEYFSETQRNKGNFPGRFSGRQFSNSRSEMNVSTLELGDSALYLCASSFGTEGNEQFFGPGTRLTVL.

CDR3 sequence reads: CSVASDSTYEQYF. DNA for the CDR3: TGCAGCGTTGCCTCGGACAGCACCTACGAGCAGTACTTC. J is TRBJ2-7 and V is TRBV29-1; maybe TRBD1 (6 bases). The CDR3 consists of 13 residues. Trimming took off 4 bases at V and 2 bases at J, with 12 bases between the two ends. Germline V gives CDR1 SQVTM, CDR2 ANQGSEA.